This T cell receptor beta chain was recorded in a study of T cells in Graves' hyperthyroidism and ophthalmopathy. At the level of the study: At the time of initial diagnosis and before any treatment, peripheral blood was collected.

This clonotype was seen at least ten times. Amplification targeted TCR beta CDR3 regions from RNA transcripts. The HTBI primer set served for first-round RT-PCR of the TCR CDR3. TCRdb re-called the multiplex PCR reads with MiXCR, one entry per CDR3 protein. The table has over 200,000 distinct CDR3 sequences, approximately 15% seen once. Used for diagnoses were clinical symptoms, serum thyroxine and TRAb, thyroid ultrasound and orbital computed tomography. The CDR3 loop spans 15 amino acids. V gave up 4 bases and J gave up 3 bases; unmatched junction bases: 4. The chain couples TRBV12-3 or TRBV12-4 to TRBJ2-2; 8 bases line up with TRBD2. The material sequenced was blood. The origin of this receptor is a woman aged 40 to 50 with Graves' hyperthyroidism that later progressed to Graves' ophthalmopathy. CDR3 sequence reads: CASSSTSAYTGELFF. CDR3 nucleotide sequence: TGTGCCAGCAGTTCGACTAGCGCATACACCGGGGAGCTGTTTTTT.